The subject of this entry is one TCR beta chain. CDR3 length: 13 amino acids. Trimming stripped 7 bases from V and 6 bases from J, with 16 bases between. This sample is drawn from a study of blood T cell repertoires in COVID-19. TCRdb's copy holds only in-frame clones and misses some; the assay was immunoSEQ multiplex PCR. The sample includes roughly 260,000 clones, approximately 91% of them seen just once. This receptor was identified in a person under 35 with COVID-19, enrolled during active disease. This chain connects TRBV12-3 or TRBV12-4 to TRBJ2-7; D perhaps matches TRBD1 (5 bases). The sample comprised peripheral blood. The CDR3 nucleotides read TGTGCCAGCAACTCTGACAGATTTCGCGAGCAGTACTTC. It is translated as CASNSDRFREQYF.